The 32 T cell receptor beta chains reported below all come from one sample, sequenced in a study of cytotoxic CD8 clonotypes in ibrutinib-treated CLL. TCRdb's copy holds only in-frame clones and misses some; the assay was immunoSEQ multiplex PCR. The table has about 45,000 clones, about 70% seen once. The material sequenced was PBMCs, taken after 12 months of ibrutinib treatment. The source of these receptors is a human donor with chronic lymphocytic leukemia.

The V gene is TRBV5-1, the J gene TRBJ2-4, with D tentatively TRBD1 (6 bases). Deletions cut 0 bases from V and 0 bases from J, with 16 bases between. The CDR3 extends over 18 amino acids. In germline, CDR1 is SGHRS, CDR2 YFSETQ. CDR3 region: CASSLGAQGHEAKNIQYF. The CDR3 DNA is TGCGCCAGCAGCTTGGGAGCACAGGGTCACGAAGCCAAAAACATTCAGTACTTC.

This chain joins TRBV4-1 and TRBJ1-1; no definite D call. The V end was cut by 8 bases, the J end by 0 bases, with 13 bases between. The CDR3 has 14 amino acids. The germline V gene has CDR1 MGHRA and CDR2 YSYEKL. The CDR3 bases are TGCGCCAGCTCACCGGCGAGGCTGAACACTGAAGCTTTCTTT. Translating it yields CASSPARLNTEAFF.

In this sample, this clone turned up once. The chain links TRBV2 to TRBJ1-6; TRBD1 matches 11 bases. Unmatched junction bases numbered 1, after V lost 6 bases and J lost 9 bases. The CDR3 runs to 13 residues. Germline V gives CDR1 SNHLY, CDR2 FYNNEI. The CDR3 DNA is TGTGCCAGCAGCGGGACAGGGGGTTCACCCCTCCACTTT. Its translation: CASSGTGGSPLHF.

This clone was seen just once. The rearrangement links TRBV11-2 to TRBJ1-4; perhaps TRBD1 as D (5 bases). Germline CDR1 reads SGHAT; CDR2 reads FQNNGV. V was cut by 1 base and J by 6 bases, with 9 bases left in between. CDR3 size: 14 residues. This CDR3 is CASSLVRAHEKLFF. CDR3 coding DNA: TGTGCCAGCAGCTTAGTCAGGGCACATGAAAAACTGTTTTTT. The full variable domain, with the rest looked up from reference TRBV11-2 and TRBJ1-4, is EAGVAQSPRYKIIEKRQSVAFWCNPISGHATLYWYQQILGQGPKLLIQFQNNGVVDDSQLPKDRFSAERLKGVDSTLKIQPAKLEDSAVYLCASSLVRAHEKLFFGSGTQLSVL.

V usage is TRBV28 and J usage is TRBJ1-2; D call uncertain. V was pared by 4 bases and J by 8 bases, with 17 bases between. There are 14 residues in the CDR3. Germline V CDR1 and CDR2: MDHEN, SYDVKM. The CDR3 loop is CASSSPAEVVGYTF. The DNA for the CDR3 is TGTGCCAGCAGTTCGCCTGCTGAGGTTGTGGGCTACACCTTC.

This clone was found once. The genes are TRBV6-4 and TRBJ1-1; D is possibly TRBD1 (5 bases). V was trimmed by 6 bases and J by 1 base, leaving 9 bases between them. Germline CDR1 reads MRHNA; CDR2 reads SNTAGT. CDR3 length: 13 residues. The CDR3 region is CASSEQENTEAFF. The CDR3 region has the DNA TGTGCCAGCAGCGAACAGGAGAACACTGAAGCTTTCTTT.

The chain has TRBV6-1 and TRBJ1-1; no definite D call. V lost 8 bases to trimming and J lost 1 base, with 11 bases between them. The germline gives CDR1 MNHNS, CDR2 SASEGT. This CDR3 has 13 amino acids. Written as DNA, the CDR3 is TGTGCCAGCTATCTACTAGGGAACACTGAAGCTTTCTTT. Amino acids: CASYLLGNTEAFF.

This chain uses TRBV11-2 with TRBJ1-2, with D tentatively TRBD1 (6 bases). Germline V gene data show CDR1 as SGHAT and CDR2 as FQNNGV. V lost 4 bases, J lost 3 bases, and 12 bases lay in between. This CDR3 is built from 14 residues. CDR3 protein: CASSYNRVDYGYTF. DNA for the CDR3: TGTGCCAGCAGCTACAACAGGGTGGACTATGGCTACACCTTC. The full variable domain, completed using reference TRBV11-2 and TRBJ1-2, is EAGVAQSPRYKIIEKRQSVAFWCNPISGHATLYWYQQILGQGPKLLIQFQNNGVVDDSQLPKDRFSAERLKGVDSTLKIQPAKLEDSAVYLCASSYNRVDYGYTFGSGTRLTVV.

The rearrangement uses TRBV7-3 and TRBJ2-6; 8 positions match TRBD1. This CDR3 has 14 amino acids. J lost 8 bases, V lost 5 bases, and 5 bases had no gene match. Germline lookup yields CDR1 SGHTA and CDR2 FQGTGA. CDR3 sequence reads: CASSIYRGTNVLTF. Written as DNA, the CDR3 is TGTGCCAGCAGCATTTACAGGGGGACCAACGTCCTGACTTTC.

The V call is TRBV27, the J call TRBJ2-7; D uncertain. V lost 4 bases and J lost 0, with 10 bases in between. The V gene's germline CDR1 is MNHEY and CDR2 SMNVEV (reference sequence). This CDR3 has 14 amino acids. In DNA form, the CDR3 reads TGTGCCAGCAGTTCTATACACAACTCCTACGAGCAGTACTTC. Protein product: CASSSIHNSYEQYF.

This rearrangement joins TRBV10-3 to TRBJ2-5; weak D call: TRBD2 (6 bases). Germline CDR1 ENHRY, CDR2 SYGVKD. The CDR3 has 13 residues. Deletions cut 6 bases from V and 1 base from J, with 9 bases between. CDR3 DNA sequence: TGTGCCATCAGCCCTAGCGTCCAAGAGACCCAGTACTTC. This sequence encodes CAISPSVQETQYF.

The chain carries TRBV9 and TRBJ2-3, with TRBD2 matching 11 bases. The germline CDR1 and CDR2 sequences are SGDLS and YYNGEE. The CDR3 length is 18 residues. J was trimmed by 0 bases and V by 0 bases; bases with no gene match: 6. CDR3 coding DNA: TGTGCCAGCAGCGTAGTAGGTAGCGGGGGGGCTAGCACAGATACGCAGTATTTT. Translating it yields CASSVVGSGGASTDTQYF. The full variable domain, completed using reference TRBV9 and TRBJ2-3, is DSGVTQTPKHLITATGQRVTLRCSPRSGDLSVYWYQQSLDQGLQFLIQYYNGEERAKGNILERFSAQQFPDLHSELNLSSLELGDSALYFCASSVVGSGGASTDTQYFGPGTRLTVL.

This chain's CDR3 is CASSIEAGRVGNQPQHF. Here the CDR3 DNA reads TGTGCCAGTAGTATAGAAGCCGGGCGGGTGGGAAATCAGCCCCAGCATTTT. The V call is TRBV19, the J call TRBJ1-5, with no clear D. V lost 0 bases and J 4 bases, leaving 16 bases between the germline ends. CDR3 length equals 17 residues. The germline CDR1 and CDR2 sequences are LNHDA and SQIVND (reference sequence).

This clone was detected only a few times. The chain combines TRBV30 with TRBJ2-6; D tentatively fits TRBD1 or TRBD2 (5 bases each). V lost 0 bases and J lost 4, with 7 bases in between. The CDR3 totals 14 residues. Germline lookup yields CDR1 GTSNPN and CDR2 SVGIG (reference sequence). The CDR3 sequence: CAWSVGVGANVLTF. The CDR3 coding sequence is TGTGCCTGGAGTGTGGGGGTCGGGGCCAACGTCCTGACTTTC.

This clone came up a few times. The chain has TRBV7-2 and TRBJ1-5, with 7 bases matching TRBD1. V gave up 5 bases and J gave up 5 bases; unmatched junction bases: 12. From germline, CDR1 is SGHTA and CDR2 FQGNSA. CDR3 length: 16 amino acids. CDR3 nucleotide sequence: TGTGCCAGCAGCCCTAAAGTGGGGACAGTCCATCAGCCCCAGCATTTT. This translates into CASSPKVGTVHQPQHF.

The chain uses TRBV28 and TRBJ1-2; tentatively, D is TRBD1 (5 bases). The ends were cut back, 9 bases at V and 8 bases at J, with 16 bases in the middle. Germline CDR1 reads MDHEN; CDR2 reads SYDVKM. The CDR3 has 12 amino acids. The CDR3 DNA is TGTGCCAGTTTGCAGGGAGGGTTCGGCTACACCTTC. Its protein product is CASLQGGFGYTF.

This clone was detected only a few times. V gene TRBV6-5 combines with J gene TRBJ1-1; D gene unclear. CDR3 length equals 11 residues. The V gene lost 6 bases and the J gene lost 3 bases, with 5 bases spanning the gap. The germline V gene has CDR1 MNHEY and CDR2 SVGAGI. The CDR3 sequence is CASRRHTEAFF. CDR3 sequence (DNA): TGTGCCAGCAGACGGCACACTGAAGCTTTCTTT.

J is TRBJ1-5 and V is TRBV21-1; the table gives TRBD1 as D, unverified against the DNA. TRBV21-1 is designated a pseudogene. This CDR3 has 16 amino acids. The CDR3 is CASSKKGHRVNQPQHF. CDR3 DNA sequence: TGTGCCAGCAGCAAAAAGGGACACAGGGTCAATCAGCCCCAGCATTTT.

CDR3 region: CASSLSRGRGSGANVLTF. The CDR3 DNA reads as TGTGCCAGCAGTTTATCGAGGGGGAGGGGATCTGGGGCCAACGTCCTGACTTTC. The rearrangement uses TRBV27 and TRBJ2-6, with a tentative D call TRBD2 (7 bases). V dropped 0 bases and J dropped 1 base, with 13 bases sitting between them. The germline V gene encodes CDR1 MNHEY and CDR2 SMNVEV (reference sequence). There are 18 residues in the CDR3.

The chain joins TRBV7-2 to TRBJ1-2, with D uncertain. The CDR3 loop spans 13 amino acids. V lost 5 bases to trimming and J lost 8 bases, with 15 bases between them. CDR1 SGHTA and CDR2 FQGNSA come from the germline V gene. The chain's CDR3 is CASSLNGRPGYTF. The DNA for the CDR3 is TGTGCCAGCAGCCTCAACGGCAGGCCCGGCTACACCTTC.

V is TRBV7-5 and J is TRBJ1-5; no check of the table's D call, TRBD1, against the DNA was made. TRBV7-5 is a pseudogene locus. This CDR3 is built from 15 residues. CDR3 sequence (DNA): TGTGCCAGAAGCTTAGGGGCAGGGGGTTCTCAGCCCCAGCATTTT. Translated, it gives CARSLGAGGSQPQHF.

Only one count was recorded for this clone. The rearrangement links TRBV29-1 to TRBJ1-4; D gene ambiguous. V lost 4 bases, J lost 5 bases, and 8 bases lay in between. Germline V gene lookup returns CDR1 SQVTM and CDR2 ANQGSEA. There are 12 residues in the CDR3. The CDR3 protein is CSVVGGNEKLFF. The CDR3 DNA sequence: TGCAGCGTTGTGGGAGGCAATGAAAAACTGTTTTTT.

Of note for this clone: A junction end diverges from the germline sequence, so it may reflect a read error. The rearrangement joins TRBV7-7 to TRBJ2-3, with TRBD2 as a possible D gene (7 bases). CDR1 is SSHAT and CDR2 is FNYEAQ in the germline V gene (reference sequence). CDR3 length: 15 residues. CDR3 region: CASSFRGGDTDTQYF. CDR3 nucleotide sequence: TGTGCTAGCAGCTTTCGAGGGGGGGACACAGATACGCAGTATTTT.

The CDR3 DNA sequence: TGTGCCAGCAGCTTAGGAGGGACAGGCTCCTACAATGAGCAGTTCTTC. It encodes CASSLGGTGSYNEQFF. The J gene is TRBJ2-1, the V gene TRBV7-8, with 8 nucleotides matching TRBD1. The CDR3 is 16 amino acids. Germline V gene data show CDR1 as SGHVS and CDR2 as FQNEAQ. With 1 base clipped from V and 0 bases from J, the junction kept 2 bases outside the gene matches.

The rearrangement links TRBV11-3 to TRBJ1-5; D is ambiguous. This CDR3 spans 17 amino acids. V lost 0 bases and J 0 bases, leaving 12 bases between the germline ends. CDR1 SGHNT and CDR2 YENEEA come from the germline V gene. The DNA for the CDR3 is TGTGCCAGCAGCTTAGATCGTACAGTTGATAGCAATCAGCCCCAGCATTTT. Amino acid sequence: CASSLDRTVDSNQPQHF.

The V call is TRBV30, the J call TRBJ2-5; TRBD1 matches 9 bases. This CDR3 spans 15 amino acids. After removal of 2 bases from V and 4 bases from J, the junction contained 8 bases not matched to a gene. Germline-derived CDR1 and CDR2 are GTSNPN and SVGIG (reference sequence). CDR3 DNA sequence: TGTGCCTGGAGTTCTACAGGGGGCATCGGAGAGACCCAGTACTTC. This encodes CAWSSTGGIGETQYF.

V is TRBV25-1 and J is TRBJ1-1; D gene unclear. V was pared by 6 bases and J by 1 base, with 9 bases between. CDR3 length equals 13 residues. Germline V CDR1 and CDR2: MGHDK, SYGVNS. The CDR3 sequence is CASSLWGNTEAFF. In nucleotides, the CDR3 is TGTGCCAGCAGCCTCTGGGGGAACACTGAAGCTTTCTTT.

The chain joins TRBV5-4 to TRBJ1-5; 7 bases are shared with TRBD1. Germline V lookup: CDR1 SGHNT, CDR2 YYREEE (reference sequence). The junction had 10 bases not matched to a gene; V was cut back by 4 bases and J by 3 bases. There are 16 residues in the CDR3. CDR3 nucleotide sequence: TGTGCCAGCAGCCCTCAACCGGGACAGATCAATCAGCCCCAGCATTTT. This encodes CASSPQPGQINQPQHF. The variable domain in full, completed from reference TRBV5-4 and TRBJ1-5, reads ETGVTQSPTHLIKTRGQQVTLRCSSQSGHNTVSWYQQALGQGPQFIFQYYREEENGRGNFPPRFSGLQFPNYSSELNVNALELDDSALYLCASSPQPGQINQPQHFGDGTRLSIL.

The chain joins TRBV2 to TRBJ1-2; 7 positions match TRBD1. J gave up 4 bases and V 10 bases, and 6 bases lay outside the gene matches. Germline V gene lookup returns CDR1 SNHLY and CDR2 FYNNEI. The CDR3 consists of 12 residues. CDR3 nucleotide sequence: TGTGCCACCGGGGACAGAGCCTATGGCTACACCTTC. This encodes CATGDRAYGYTF.

The gene calls are TRBV5-6 and TRBJ1-2; possible D gene TRBD1, 5 bases. Germline values: CDR1 SGHDT, CDR2 YYEEEE. The CDR3 length is 13 residues. Deletions cut 4 bases from V and 1 base from J, with 8 bases between. The CDR3 sequence is CASSPDNNYGYTF. As DNA, the CDR3 is TGTGCCAGCAGCCCGGACAATAACTATGGCTACACCTTC.

V gene TRBV27 combines with J gene TRBJ1-2; 7 nucleotides align to TRBD1. The V gene end was trimmed by 7 bases and the J gene end by 2 bases; junction bases not matched to a gene: 7. The CDR3 runs to 14 residues. Germline CDR1 and CDR2: MNHEY and SMNVEV (reference sequence). The CDR3, as DNA: TGTGCCAGCAAAGATACAGGGGCAAACTATGGCTACACCTTC. Translating it yields CASKDTGANYGYTF.

This chain joins TRBV29-1 and TRBJ1-1; no reliable D call. The CDR3 runs to 13 residues. Germline values: CDR1 SQVTM, CDR2 ANQGSEA. The germline V and J ends were trimmed by 3 bases and 1 base, with 9 bases remaining between them. The DNA for the CDR3 is TGCAGCGTTGATCCGGGGTCGAACACTGAAGCTTTCTTT. Translating gives CSVDPGSNTEAFF. Using reference TRBV29-1 and TRBJ1-1 for the parts outside the CDR3, the full variable domain is SAVISQKPSRDICQRGTSLTIQCQVDSQVTMMFWYRQQPGQSLTLIATANQGSEATYESGFVIDKFPISRPNLTFSTLTVSNMSPEDSSIYLCSVDPGSNTEAFFGQGTRLTVV.